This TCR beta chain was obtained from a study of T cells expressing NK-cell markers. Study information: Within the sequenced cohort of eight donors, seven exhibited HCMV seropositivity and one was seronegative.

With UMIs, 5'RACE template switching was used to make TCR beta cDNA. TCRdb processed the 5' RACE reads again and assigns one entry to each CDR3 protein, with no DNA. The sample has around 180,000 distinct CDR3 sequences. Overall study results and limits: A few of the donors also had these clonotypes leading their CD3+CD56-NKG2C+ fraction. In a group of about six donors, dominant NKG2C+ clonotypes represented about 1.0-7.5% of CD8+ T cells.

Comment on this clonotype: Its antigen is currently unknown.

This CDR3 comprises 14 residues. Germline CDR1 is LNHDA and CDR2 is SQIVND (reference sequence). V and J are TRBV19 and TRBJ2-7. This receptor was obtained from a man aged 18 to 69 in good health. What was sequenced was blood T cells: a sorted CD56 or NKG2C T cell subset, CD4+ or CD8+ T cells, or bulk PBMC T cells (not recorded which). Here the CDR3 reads CASILVRILDEQYF. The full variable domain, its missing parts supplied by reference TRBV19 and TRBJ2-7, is DGGITQSPKYLFRKEGQNVTLSCEQNLNHDAMYWYRQDPGQGLRLIYYSQIVNDFQKGDIAEGYSVSREKKESFPLTVTSAQKNPTAFYLCASILVRILDEQYFGPGTRLTVT.